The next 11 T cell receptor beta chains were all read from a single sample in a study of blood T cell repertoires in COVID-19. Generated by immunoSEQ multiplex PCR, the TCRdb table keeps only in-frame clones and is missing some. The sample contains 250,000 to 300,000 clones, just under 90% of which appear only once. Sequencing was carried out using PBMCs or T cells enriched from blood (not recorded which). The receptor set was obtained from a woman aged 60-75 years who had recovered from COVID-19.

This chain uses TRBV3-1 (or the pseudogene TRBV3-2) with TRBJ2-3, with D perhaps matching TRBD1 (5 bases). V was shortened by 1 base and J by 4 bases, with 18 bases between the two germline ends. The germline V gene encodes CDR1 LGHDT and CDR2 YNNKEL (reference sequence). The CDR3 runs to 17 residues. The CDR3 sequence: CASSQAGKGWGSDTQYF. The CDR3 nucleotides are TGTGCCAGCAGCCAAGCAGGGAAAGGGTGGGGATCAGATACGCAGTATTTT.

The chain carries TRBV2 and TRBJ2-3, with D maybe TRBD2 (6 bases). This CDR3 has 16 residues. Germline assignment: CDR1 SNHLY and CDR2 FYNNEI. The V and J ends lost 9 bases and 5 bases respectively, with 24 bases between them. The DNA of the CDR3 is TGTGCCAGTGCGAGCGGGCATTCGAATGGGGGAGATACGCAGTATTTT. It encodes CASASGHSNGGDTQYF.

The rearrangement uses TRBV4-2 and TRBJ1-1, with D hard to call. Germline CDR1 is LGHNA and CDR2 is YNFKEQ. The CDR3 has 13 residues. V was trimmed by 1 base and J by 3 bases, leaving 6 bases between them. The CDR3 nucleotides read TGTGCCAGCAGCCAAGGTCGGGACACTGAAGCTTTCTTT. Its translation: CASSQGRDTEAFF.

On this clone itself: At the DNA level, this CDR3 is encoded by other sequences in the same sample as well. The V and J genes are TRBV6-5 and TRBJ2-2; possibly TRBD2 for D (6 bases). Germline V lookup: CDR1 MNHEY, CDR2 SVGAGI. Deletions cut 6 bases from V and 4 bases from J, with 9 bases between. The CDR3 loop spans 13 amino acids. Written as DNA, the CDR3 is TGTGCCAGCAGATTGGGAGGCACCGGGGAGCTGTTTTTT. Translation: CASRLGGTGELFF.

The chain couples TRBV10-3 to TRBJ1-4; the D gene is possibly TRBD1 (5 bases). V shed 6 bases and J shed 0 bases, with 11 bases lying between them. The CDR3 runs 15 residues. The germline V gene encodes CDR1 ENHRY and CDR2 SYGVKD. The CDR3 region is CAIRGGDATNEKLFF. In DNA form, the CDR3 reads TGTGCCATCAGGGGAGGGGATGCAACTAATGAAAAACTGTTTTTT.

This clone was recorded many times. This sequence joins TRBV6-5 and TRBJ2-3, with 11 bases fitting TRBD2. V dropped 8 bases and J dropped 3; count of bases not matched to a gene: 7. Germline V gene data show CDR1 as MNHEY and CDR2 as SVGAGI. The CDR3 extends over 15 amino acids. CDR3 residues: CASLSLAGGTDTQYF. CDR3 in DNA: TGTGCCAGCCTGTCTCTAGCGGGAGGAACAGATACGCAGTATTTT.

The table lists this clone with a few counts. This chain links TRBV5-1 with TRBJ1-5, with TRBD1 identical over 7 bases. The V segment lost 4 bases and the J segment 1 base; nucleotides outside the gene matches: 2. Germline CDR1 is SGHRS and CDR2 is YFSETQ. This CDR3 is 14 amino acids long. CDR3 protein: CASSPGQSNQPQHF. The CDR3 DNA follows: TGCGCCAGCAGCCCGGGACAGAGCAATCAGCCCCAGCATTTT.

The DNA for the CDR3 is TGTGCCAGCAGTTCTCTCGAGCAGTACTTC. Amino acid sequence: CASSSLEQYF. V is TRBV28 and J is TRBJ2-7; no reliable D call. In germline, CDR1 is MDHEN, CDR2 SYDVKM. V shed 4 bases and J shed 6 bases, with 4 bases lying between them. The CDR3 totals 10 residues.

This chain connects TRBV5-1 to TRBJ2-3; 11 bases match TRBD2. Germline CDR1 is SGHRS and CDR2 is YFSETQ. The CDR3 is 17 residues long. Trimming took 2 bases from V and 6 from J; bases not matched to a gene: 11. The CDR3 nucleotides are TGCGCCAGCAGCTTACCACTAGCGGGGGTAGAACGGGATACGCAGTATTTT. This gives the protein CASSLPLAGVERDTQYF.

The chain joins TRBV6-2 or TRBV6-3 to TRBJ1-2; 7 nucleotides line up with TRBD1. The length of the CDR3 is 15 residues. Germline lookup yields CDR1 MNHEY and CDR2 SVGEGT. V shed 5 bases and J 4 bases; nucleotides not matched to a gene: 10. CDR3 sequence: CASSPPGQKVYGYTF. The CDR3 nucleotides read TGTGCCAGCAGTCCCCCGGGACAGAAAGTCTATGGCTACACCTTC.

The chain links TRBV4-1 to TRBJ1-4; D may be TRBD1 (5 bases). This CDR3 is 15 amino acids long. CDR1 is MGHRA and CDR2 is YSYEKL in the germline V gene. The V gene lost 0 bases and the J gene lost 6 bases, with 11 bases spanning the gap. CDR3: CASSQEEGADEKLFF. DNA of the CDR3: TGCGCCAGCAGCCAAGAGGAAGGGGCGGATGAAAAACTGTTTTTT.